The next 32 T cell receptor beta chains were all read from a single sample in a study of early T cells in non-severe SARS-CoV-2 infection. TCRdb used MiXCR to reprocess the 5' RACE reads, holding one entry per CDR3 protein. The data contain about 77,000 distinct CDR3 sequences, about 17% of them singletons. Sequences were obtained from whole blood. Receptors originate from an adult who was a healthcare worker with PCR-confirmed SARS-CoV-2 infection or an uninfected control (not recorded which).

This clonotype has only a few counts. V and J are TRBV21-1 and TRBJ2-6. TRBV21-1 is deemed a pseudogene. CDR3 length equals 15 residues. CDR3 sequence reads: CASSNGSSGANVLTF. The DNA for the CDR3 is TGTGCCAGCAGCAACGGGAGCTCTGGGGCCAACGTCCTGACTTTC.

This clonotype was found a few times. The V call is TRBV28, the J call TRBJ1-2, with D hard to call. Trimming removed 3 bases at V and 2 bases at J, with 4 bases between. This CDR3 spans 12 amino acids. The germline V gene has CDR1 MDHEN and CDR2 SYDVKM. Written as DNA, the CDR3 is TGTGCCAGCAGTTTTTTGAACTATGGCTACACCTTC. This translates into CASSFLNYGYTF.

This clonotype was counted only a few times. This sequence joins TRBV10-3 and TRBJ2-1; 10 nucleotides line up with TRBD2. The trim removed 7 bases at V and 5 bases at J, leaving 2 bases unmatched. The CDR3 contains 13 residues. Germline CDR1 and CDR2: ENHRY and SYGVKD. The CDR3 loop is CAITGTSDNEQFF. For the CDR3, the DNA is TGTGCCATCACCGGGACTAGCGACAATGAGCAGTTCTTC.

This clonotype came up a few times. The chain combines TRBV18 with TRBJ1-1, with unresolved D. The CDR3 is 13 amino acids. The V end was cut by 6 bases, the J end by 5 bases, with 13 bases between. Per the germline V gene, CDR1 is KGHSH and CDR2 is LQKENI. The CDR3 reads CASSPYVGTEAFF. CDR3 sequence (DNA): TGTGCCAGCTCCCCATACGTCGGAACTGAAGCTTTCTTT.

The chain links TRBV11-2 to TRBJ1-1; no firm D call. The CDR3 consists of 13 residues. Trimming left V 5 bases short and J 5 bases short, with 12 bases between. CDR1 SGHAT and CDR2 FQNNGV come from the germline V gene. The CDR3 spells CASSQDRATEAFF. Here the CDR3 DNA reads TGTGCCAGCAGCCAGGATCGGGCGACTGAAGCTTTCTTT.

The chain combines TRBV5-1 with TRBJ1-1; tentative D call: TRBD1 (5 bases). Trimming removed 2 bases from V and 1 base from J, with 12 bases in between. The CDR3 runs to 15 residues. Germline values: CDR1 SGHRS, CDR2 YFSETQ. In nucleotides, the CDR3 is TGCGCCAGCAGCTTTTCTCGGGGGACGAACACTGAAGCTTTCTTT. It codes for CASSFSRGTNTEAFF.

This chain joins TRBV20-1 and TRBJ1-1; a weak D match, TRBD1 (6 bases). V lost 3 bases to trimming and J lost 0 bases, with 8 bases between them. The CDR3 loop spans 13 amino acids. From germline, CDR1 is DFQATT and CDR2 SNEGSKA (reference sequence). DNA of the CDR3: TGCAGTGCTAGTAGGGGGATGAACACTGAAGCTTTCTTT. The encoded protein is CSASRGMNTEAFF.

This chain's CDR3 is CASTRGTEAFF. CDR3 in DNA: TGCGCCAGCACCCGAGGCACTGAAGCTTTCTTT. The chain is built from TRBV10-2 and TRBJ1-1; D is ambiguous. The CDR3 is 11 amino acids. Germline CDR1 WSHSY, CDR2 SAAADI. Deletions cut 7 bases from V and 4 bases from J, with 7 bases between.

In its sample, this clonotype was seen many times. Compared with germline, one end of the junction differs, possibly owing to a read error. The rearrangement uses TRBV7-6 and TRBJ2-7, with 11 bases identical to TRBD2. The length of the CDR3 is 17 residues. The germline V gene has CDR1 SGHVS and CDR2 FNYEAQ. Written as DNA, the CDR3 is TGTGCCAGCAGCTCTTTAGCGGGAGGGATTCCATTCTACGAGCAGCACTTC. Translating it yields CASSSLAGGIPFYEQHF.

This chain connects TRBV19 to TRBJ2-5; a possible D gene is TRBD1 (5 bases). V was clipped by 3 bases and J by 7 bases, with 15 bases between them. The V gene's germline CDR1 is LNHDA and CDR2 SQIVND (reference sequence). The CDR3 extends over 14 amino acids. The CDR3 DNA follows: TGTGCCAGTAGTATGGAACAGGCCACCGGGACCCAGTACTTC. Its translation: CASSMEQATGTQYF.

This clonotype was counted ten times or more. The CDR3 nucleotides read TGCAGCGCCGCCGGTGGGGGGTCTGACGAGCAGTACTTC. Amino acids: CSAAGGGSDEQYF. V gene TRBV29-1 combines with J gene TRBJ2-7; possibly TRBD2 for D (6 bases). The CDR3 is 13 amino acids. V gave up 7 bases and J gave up 5 bases, with 18 bases separating them. Germline CDR1 SQVTM, CDR2 ANQGSEA.

V and J are TRBV28 and TRBJ1-2; TRBD1 agrees at 8 bases. V lost 4 bases to trimming and J lost 4 bases; unmatched junction nucleotides: 2. The germline V gene encodes CDR1 MDHEN and CDR2 SYDVKM. This CDR3 comprises 13 residues. The CDR3 loop reads CASSSGQVYGYTF. The CDR3 region has the DNA TGTGCCAGCAGTTCGGGACAGGTCTATGGCTACACCTTC.

The V call is TRBV7-2, the J call TRBJ2-1; unclear D gene. Per the germline V gene, CDR1 is SGHTA and CDR2 is FQGNSA. V was pared by 0 bases and J by 1 base, with 4 bases between. This CDR3 comprises 14 residues. CDR3 sequence reads: CASSLASSYNEQFF. CDR3 DNA: TGTGCCAGCAGCTTAGCGAGTTCCTACAATGAGCAGTTCTTC.

V usage is TRBV4-1 and J usage is TRBJ2-3; TRBD1 aligns across 7 bases. In germline, CDR1 is MGHRA, CDR2 YSYEKL. The CDR3 spans 15 residues. With V trimmed by 5 bases and J by 0 bases, 5 bases remained unmatched. Here the CDR3 reads CASSKDRFSTDTQYF. The CDR3 bases are TGCGCCAGCAGCAAGGACAGGTTTAGCACAGATACGCAGTATTTT.

The table lists this clonotype with a few counts. The chain couples TRBV5-4 to TRBJ2-5; the D is unclear. CDR1 is SGHNT, CDR2 YYREEE, per germline (reference sequence). CDR3 length: 14 amino acids. The V and J ends lost 0 bases and 1 base respectively, with 7 bases between them. DNA for the CDR3: TGTGCCAGCAGCTTGGGAAGGGCCCAAGAGACCCAGTACTTC. It encodes CASSLGRAQETQYF.

This CDR3 is CASSLGDPLETQYF. The CDR3 DNA reads TGTGCCAGCAGCTTAGGGGACCCCCTCGAGACCCAGTACTTC. This chain joins TRBV7-3 and TRBJ2-5; either TRBD1 or TRBD2 may fit D (5 bases each). Germline values: CDR1 SGHTA, CDR2 FQGTGA. The ends were cut back, 2 bases at V and 5 bases at J, with 12 bases in the middle. The CDR3 is made up of 14 amino acids.

The chain recombines TRBV9 with TRBJ2-1; 11 bases line up with TRBD2. Germline lookup yields CDR1 SGDLS and CDR2 YYNGEE. V gave up 5 bases and J gave up 6 bases; unmatched junction bases: 10. CDR3 length: 16 amino acids. For the CDR3, the DNA is TGTGCCAGCAGTCCGTATAGCGGGGGGGCGCGCAATGAGCAGTTCTTC. It codes for CASSPYSGGARNEQFF. Looking up the rest from reference TRBV9 and TRBJ2-1 gives the full variable domain: DSGVTQTPKHLITATGQRVTLRCSPRSGDLSVYWYQQSLDQGLQFLIQYYNGEERAKGNILERFSAQQFPDLHSELNLSSLELGDSALYFCASSPYSGGARNEQFFGPGTRLTVL.

The chain recombines TRBV10-3 with TRBJ1-4; weak D call: TRBD1 (5 bases). The CDR3 is 14 amino acids. V was cut by 6 bases and J by 7 bases, with 15 bases left in between. CDR1 is ENHRY and CDR2 is SYGVKD in the germline V gene. In DNA form, the CDR3 reads TGTGCCATCAGCGGGACTTCCCTTATTGAAAAACTGTTTTTT. This translates into CAISGTSLIEKLFF.

This clonotype was recorded a few times. This sequence joins TRBV6-5 and TRBJ1-1; the D gene is possibly TRBD1 (5 bases). V gave up 4 bases and J gave up 1 base, with 13 bases separating them. CDR1 is MNHEY and CDR2 is SVGAGI in the germline V gene. This CDR3 spans 15 amino acids. The DNA for the CDR3 is TGTGCCAGCAGTTCGAGAGGGGCGAGGAACACTGAAGCTTTCTTT. Its translation: CASSSRGARNTEAFF.

This clonotype was picked up a small number of times. The chain couples TRBV6-1 to TRBJ1-1, with 7 bases that match TRBD1. The CDR3 totals 14 residues. With V trimmed by 5 bases and J by 5 bases, 8 bases remained unmatched. CDR1 is MNHNS and CDR2 is SASEGT in the germline V gene. This chain's CDR3 is CASSMTGRGTEAFF. The CDR3 DNA reads TGTGCCAGCAGTATGACAGGGCGAGGGACTGAAGCTTTCTTT.

This clonotype was counted only a few times. The V gene is TRBV14, the J gene TRBJ2-3; TRBD2 is a possible D gene (7 bases). CDR3 length: 16 residues. CDR1 SGHDN and CDR2 FVKESK come from the germline V gene. Trimming took 4 bases from V and 2 from J, leaving 16 bases between them. CDR3 nucleotide sequence: TGTGCCAGCAGCCTCTTAGGGGGGGGCTACACAGATACGCAGTATTTT. Encoded protein: CASSLLGGGYTDTQYF.

This clonotype was counted only a few times. The chain uses TRBV6-5 and TRBJ2-2; D uncertain. The length of the CDR3 is 12 residues. V gave up 2 bases and J gave up 6 bases, with 4 bases separating them. Germline-derived CDR1 and CDR2 are MNHEY and SVGAGI. The DNA of the CDR3 is TGTGCCAGCAGTTACCCCCCCGGGGAGCTGTTTTTT. Amino acids: CASSYPPGELFF.

This clonotype was picked up a small number of times. V usage is TRBV3-1 and J usage is TRBJ2-1; no firm D call. V lost 0 bases, J lost 0 bases, and 6 bases lay in between. The CDR3 has 15 amino acids. CDR1 and CDR2 (germline): LGHDT, YNNKEL (reference sequence). The CDR3 bases are TGTGCCAGCAGCCAAGACTTTAACTCCTACAATGAGCAGTTCTTC. It encodes CASSQDFNSYNEQFF.

The chain carries TRBV6-4 and TRBJ1-1, with D uncertain. Germline CDR1 reads MRHNA; CDR2 reads SNTAGT. The CDR3 totals 13 residues. Trimming took off 2 bases at V and 2 bases at J, with 6 bases between the two ends. The CDR3 bases are TGTGCCAGCAGTGACAGAATCAACACTGAAGCTTTCTTT. Translated: CASSDRINTEAFF.

The rearrangement joins TRBV28 to TRBJ1-2; D is perhaps TRBD1 (5 bases). Deletions cut 2 bases from V and 8 bases from J, with 12 bases between. The CDR3 runs 13 residues. Germline CDR1 reads MDHEN; CDR2 reads SYDVKM. This chain's CDR3 is CASSLVRAEGYTF. CDR3 bases: TGTGCCAGCAGTTTAGTCAGGGCTGAAGGCTACACCTTC.

In its sample, this clonotype was seen many times. This chain joins TRBV11-2 and TRBJ2-7; D might be TRBD2 (5 bases). Germline values: CDR1 SGHAT, CDR2 FQNNGV. Trimming shortened V by 5 bases and J by 3 bases, and 11 bases separated the two germline ends. The CDR3 loop spans 13 amino acids. Written as DNA, the CDR3 is TGTGCCAGCAGCCTAGGGAGCCTCTACGAGCAGTACTTC. This encodes CASSLGSLYEQYF.

The chain carries TRBV20-1 and TRBJ2-7, with a weak D call TRBD2 (6 bases). The CDR3 extends over 15 amino acids. The V and J ends lost 3 bases and 0 bases respectively, with 15 bases between them. The germline CDR1 and CDR2 sequences are DFQATT and SNEGSKA (reference sequence). CDR3 amino acids: CSASAGSRSSYEQYF. CDR3 nucleotides: TGCAGTGCTAGTGCGGGGTCGCGGAGCTCCTACGAGCAGTACTTC.

This clonotype was seen more than once but under ten times. The gene calls are TRBV11-3 and TRBJ2-3, with 10 bases that match TRBD2. The ends lost 2 bases at V and 4 bases at J; junction bases unmatched: 3. This CDR3 is built from 15 residues. Germline loops: CDR1 SGHNT, CDR2 YENEEA. The CDR3 nucleotides read TGTGCCAGCAGCTTACTAGCGGGGGTTGCAGATACGCAGTATTTT. Translated, it gives CASSLLAGVADTQYF.

This chain joins TRBV5-1 and TRBJ2-7; TRBD2 aligns across 8 bases. V lost 0 bases, J lost 5 bases, and 10 bases stayed unmatched. The length of the CDR3 is 16 residues. CDR1 SGHRS and CDR2 YFSETQ come from the germline V gene. CDR3 amino acids: CASSLAGSGSRDEQYF. The CDR3 nucleotides read TGCGCCAGCAGCTTGGCCGGAAGCGGGAGTCGCGACGAGCAGTACTTC.

This clonotype was observed at least ten times. The chain joins TRBV11-3 to TRBJ1-6, with 10 nucleotides matching TRBD1. The CDR3 loop spans 16 amino acids. Germline lookup yields CDR1 SGHNT and CDR2 YENEEA. J gave up 7 bases and V 3 bases, and 6 bases lay outside the gene matches. The CDR3 DNA sequence: TGTGCCAGCAGCTTGGGTTCGGGACAGGGGAATTCACCCCTCCACTTT. Amino acid sequence: CASSLGSGQGNSPLHF.

This clonotype was seen many times. This chain links TRBV12-3 or TRBV12-4 with TRBJ1-5; TRBD1 agrees at 7 bases. CDR3 length: 15 residues. The ends lost 7 bases at V and 6 bases at J; junction bases unmatched: 12. CDR3 protein: CASTYTGALAQPQHF. The CDR3 DNA sequence: TGTGCCAGCACCTACACAGGGGCCTTGGCTCAGCCCCAGCATTTT.

This sequence joins TRBV12-3 or TRBV12-4 and TRBJ1-3; D remains unclear. Between the trimmed V and J ends, which lost 2 bases and 4 bases, there was a span of 6 bases. CDR3 size: 13 residues. Here the CDR3 DNA reads TGTGCCAGCAGTTTACCCCGGGGAAACACCATATATTTT. Its protein is CASSLPRGNTIYF.